The clone carrying this T cell receptor (beta chain) has just a few counts. Antigen unknown. This sample is drawn from a study of beta chain features in type 1 diabetes. Study results and limitations: There were fewer insertions and more deletions at the VDJ junctions of type 1 diabetes patients. Sampled from patients, naive, central memory and Treg TCRB repertoires appeared more similar than those sampled from healthy donors. Among all four CD4+ subsets, Type 1 diabetes patients had TCRB CDR3s that were moderately but significantly shorter.

Since all of the isolated RNA was reverse transcribed, expressed TCRB transcripts were what got sequenced. TCRdb's copy holds only in-frame clones and misses some; the assay was immunoSEQ multiplex PCR. The profile shows 600,000 to 750,000 clones, approximately 13% of them singletons. The CDR3 runs 11 residues. Germline lookup yields CDR1 SNHLY and CDR2 FYNNEI. Trimming shortened V by 5 bases and J by 3 bases, and 4 bases separated the two germline ends. Source material: naive CD4+ T cells from blood. This chain links TRBV2 with TRBJ1-2; D call uncertain. The receptor was derived from a man aged 30 to 45 with type 1 diabetes. The CDR3 bases are TGTGCCAGCAGTCGGGACTATGGCTACACCTTC. It specifies CASSRDYGYTF.